Listed here is a single T cell receptor (beta chain). Unique molecular identifiers featured in how the TCRbeta library was prepared. TCRdb re-called the PCR reads with MiXCR, one entry per CDR3 protein. This table holds roughly 500,000 distinct CDR3 sequences, over 25% found once. The V and J ends lost 2 bases and 7 bases, in that order; junction bases with no gene match: 9. This CDR3 spans 16 amino acids. The germline V gene has CDR1 MNHEY and CDR2 SVGAGI. The data belong to a study of T-cell reconstitution after alpha-beta-depleted transplantation in children. The TCR comes from a human donor who donated a stem cell graft to a child with aplastic anemia. The specimen was PBMCs from the stem cell graft donor, collected from the stem cell graft. The J gene is TRBJ2-1, the V gene TRBV6-5; TRBD2 aligns across 9 bases. CDR3 region: CASSYGSGRTFNEQFF. Here the CDR3 DNA reads TGTGCCAGCAGTTACGGGAGCGGGAGGACCTTTAATGAGCAGTTCTTC.